This record looks at one TCR beta chain sequence and its context. The same CDR3 arises from other DNA sequences in this sample as well. Residents of about two dozen US areas, aged roughly 18 to 95 years, made up the participants. Original methodology: Nucleated cell number was recorded as an estimate derived from reference gene primer amplification. Method: immunoSEQ multiplex PCR; TCRdb's copy keeps in-frame clones and lacks some. V and J calls and clone size come straight from that table; D and trimming were deduced from the DNA. The data contain hundreds of thousands of clones, just under 90% of them singletons. The sample comes from a study of blood T cell repertoires in COVID-19. V was pared by 6 bases and J by 4 bases, with 5 bases of the junction left unmatched. The germline CDR1 and CDR2 sequences are MDHEN and SYDVKM. There are 13 residues in the CDR3.

This clonotype was obtained from a woman aged 25 to 39 with acute COVID-19. The genes are TRBV28 and TRBJ1-2, with 7 bases that match TRBD1. Input material: PBMCs or T cells enriched from blood (not recorded which). CDR3 sequence (DNA): TGTGCCAGCAGCTCTGGGACAGCCTATGGCTACACCTTC. This translates into CASSSGTAYGYTF.